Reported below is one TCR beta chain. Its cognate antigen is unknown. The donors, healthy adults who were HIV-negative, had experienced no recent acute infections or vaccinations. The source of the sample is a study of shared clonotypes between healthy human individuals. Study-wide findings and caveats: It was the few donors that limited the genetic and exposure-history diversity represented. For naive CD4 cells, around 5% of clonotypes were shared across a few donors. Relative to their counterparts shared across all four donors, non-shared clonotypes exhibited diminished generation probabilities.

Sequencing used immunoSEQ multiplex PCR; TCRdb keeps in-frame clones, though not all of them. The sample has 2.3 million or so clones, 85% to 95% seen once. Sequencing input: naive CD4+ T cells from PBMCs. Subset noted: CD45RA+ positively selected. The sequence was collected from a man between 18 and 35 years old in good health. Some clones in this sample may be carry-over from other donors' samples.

The CDR3, as DNA: TGTGCCAGCAGCTCCCAGGGGAACACAGATACGCAGTATTTT. Translation: CASSSQGNTDTQYF. The rearrangement joins TRBV7-9 to TRBJ2-3, with a weak D call TRBD1 (6 bases). Germline V gene sequence: CDR1 SEHNR, CDR2 FQNEAQ (reference sequence). The V end was cut by 4 bases, the J end by 2 bases, with 10 bases between. The CDR3 has 14 residues.